Below are 27 T cell receptor beta chains sequenced from a single sample in a study of blood T cell repertoires in COVID-19. The table came from immunoSEQ multiplex PCR; TCRdb's copy has only in-frame clones and leaves some out. The sample includes approximately 260,000 clones, about 88% of them seen just once. Input material: PBMCs or T cells enriched from blood (not recorded which). These receptors were obtained from a woman in her fifties or sixties who had been exposed to COVID-19.

V usage is TRBV18 and J usage is TRBJ1-6, with 8 bases identical to TRBD1. CDR3 length: 14 residues. Trimming took 5 bases from V and 7 from J; bases not matched to a gene: 4. Germline-derived CDR1 and CDR2 are KGHSH and LQKENI. CDR3 region: CASSTDRVNSPLHF. The CDR3 DNA reads as TGTGCCAGCTCAACGGACAGGGTAAATTCACCCCTCCACTTT.

The V and J genes are TRBV5-4 and TRBJ1-5; unclear D gene. The CDR3 totals 12 residues. Germline V lookup: CDR1 SGHNT, CDR2 YYREEE (reference sequence). Trimming took off 2 bases at V and 3 bases at J, with 3 bases between the two ends. CDR3 nucleotides: TGTGCCAGCAGCTTTATCAATCAGCCCCAGCATTTT. As protein: CASSFINQPQHF.

V and J are TRBV11-2 and TRBJ2-7; D call uncertain. There are 14 residues in the CDR3. V was cut by 2 bases and J by 6 bases, with 14 bases left in between. Germline values: CDR1 SGHAT, CDR2 FQNNGV. The CDR3 region is CASSLPWAGLEQYF. The CDR3 DNA reads as TGTGCCAGCAGCTTACCCTGGGCAGGCCTCGAGCAGTACTTC.

This chain connects TRBV5-1 to TRBJ1-1; D gene uncertain. Looked up from germline, CDR1 is SGHRS and CDR2 is YFSETQ. This CDR3 is built from 14 residues. Trimming shortened V by 0 bases and J by 5 bases, and 11 bases separated the two germline ends. The CDR3 spells CASSLGGAGTEAFF. In DNA, the CDR3 is TGCGCCAGCAGCTTGGGAGGTGCGGGGACTGAAGCTTTCTTT.

This clone was detected a few times. The chain recombines TRBV19 with TRBJ1-5; tentatively, D is TRBD1 (6 bases). The CDR3 runs to 14 residues. V was clipped by 6 bases and J by 9 bases, with 18 bases between them. Germline V gives CDR1 LNHDA, CDR2 SQIVND (reference sequence). CDR3 region: CASRSPIAGAPQHF. CDR3 nucleotide sequence: TGTGCCAGTAGGTCGCCCATCGCGGGGGCGCCCCAGCATTTT.

This clone was recorded a few times. The chain is built from TRBV13 and TRBJ2-7; 13 bases match TRBD2. After removal of 6 bases from V and 6 bases from J, the junction contained 5 bases not matched to a gene. CDR3 length: 14 amino acids. Germline V gene lookup returns CDR1 PRHDT and CDR2 FYEKMQ (reference sequence). The CDR3 DNA is TGTGCCAGCAGACATCGACTAGCGGGGGGCGAGCAGTACTTC. It specifies CASRHRLAGGEQYF.

This clone was seen a single time. V and J are TRBV3-1 (or the pseudogene TRBV3-2) and TRBJ1-5; TRBD1 agrees at 8 bases. V shed 3 bases, J shed 13 bases, and the junction held 5 bases outside the gene matches. Germline V gene data show CDR1 as LGHDT and CDR2 as YNNKEL (reference sequence). CDR3 size: 12 residues. This CDR3 is CASSQGTGRQHF. DNA of the CDR3: TGTGCCAGCAGCCAGGGGACAGGTCGACAGCATTTT.

The CDR3 here is CASSSAYEQYF. In DNA, the CDR3 is TGTGCCAGCAGCTCTGCCTACGAGCAGTACTTC. V and J are TRBV7-2 and TRBJ2-7; D is undetermined. This CDR3 spans 11 amino acids. In germline, CDR1 is SGHTA, CDR2 FQGNSA. The V end lost 4 bases, the J end lost 2 bases, and 3 bases lay between the germline ends.

The chain employs TRBV19 and TRBJ1-5; 9 positions agree with TRBD1. The CDR3 runs to 16 residues. Trimming at V came to 5 bases and at J to 2 bases, leaving 7 bases not matched to a gene. Germline V gene lookup returns CDR1 LNHDA and CDR2 SQIVND (reference sequence). For the CDR3, the DNA is TGTGCCAGTAGTCACCCGGGACAGGGACGCAATCAGCCCCAGCATTTT. Residues: CASSHPGQGRNQPQHF.

This clone appeared once. The chain uses TRBV7-2 and TRBJ1-2; D possibly corresponds to TRBD1 (5 bases). This CDR3 region has 15 residues. Germline values: CDR1 SGHTA, CDR2 FQGNSA. The V and J ends lost 5 bases and 6 bases respectively, with 19 bases between them. The DNA for the CDR3 is TGTGCCAGCAGCCACGCCCTCCACCGGGGGGATGGCTACACCTTC. Translating it yields CASSHALHRGDGYTF.

The chain carries TRBV15 and TRBJ2-3, with a possible D match to TRBD2 (6 bases). Per germline, CDR1 LNHNV and CDR2 YYDKDF (reference sequence). There are 15 residues in the CDR3. The ends were cut back, 0 bases at V and 3 bases at J, with 10 bases in the middle. CDR3 nucleotide sequence: TGTGCCACCAGCAGAGATATCCTAGCGACAGATACGCAGTATTTT. Amino acid sequence: CATSRDILATDTQYF.

This chain joins TRBV2 and TRBJ1-2; D perhaps matches TRBD1 (5 bases). Germline CDR1 SNHLY, CDR2 FYNNEI. Trimming removed 6 bases from V and 4 bases from J, with 12 bases in between. There are 13 residues in the CDR3. CDR3 loop: CASRDKAPYGYTF. The CDR3 region has the DNA TGTGCCAGCAGGGACAAGGCACCCTATGGCTACACCTTC.

The chain joins TRBV6-5 to TRBJ2-1; D is perhaps TRBD1 (6 bases). V was cut by 4 bases and J by 2 bases, with 12 bases left in between. CDR3 size: 15 residues. CDR1 is MNHEY, CDR2 SVGAGI, per germline. In DNA, the CDR3 is TGTGCCAGCAGTTTACAGGGTCCTACCTACAATGAGCAGTTCTTC. As protein: CASSLQGPTYNEQFF.

This chain uses TRBV7-9 with TRBJ1-1; possible D gene TRBD1, 6 bases. The CDR3 is 13 residues long. The ends were cut back, 5 bases at V and 8 bases at J, with 15 bases in the middle. Germline V gene lookup returns CDR1 SEHNR and CDR2 FQNEAQ (reference sequence). CDR3 bases: TGTGCCAGCAGCCCAGGGGCGGCCAGGGAAGCTTTCTTT. Amino acids: CASSPGAAREAFF.

The V gene is TRBV11-2, the J gene TRBJ2-5, with D possibly being TRBD2 (6 bases). The V gene lost 1 base and the J gene lost 5 bases, with 8 bases spanning the gap. CDR1 SGHAT and CDR2 FQNNGV come from the germline V gene. The CDR3 totals 13 residues. The CDR3 DNA reads as TGTGCCAGCAGCTTAGGAGGGAGGGAGACCCAGTACTTC. Amino acids: CASSLGGRETQYF.

The rearrangement uses TRBV2 and TRBJ1-2; D is unclear. Trimming cost V 7 bases and J 8 bases, with 14 bases left between them. Germline assignment: CDR1 SNHLY and CDR2 FYNNEI. The CDR3 is 12 amino acids. The CDR3 loop is CASKTRLGGYTF. CDR3 DNA: TGTGCCAGCAAAACCCGTCTGGGCGGCTACACCTTC.

This chain links TRBV12-1 with TRBJ2-1; the table gives TRBD2 as D, unverified against the DNA. TRBV12-1 is listed as a pseudogene. The CDR3 has 17 residues. Here the CDR3 reads CASSCETSGGLLNEQFF. The CDR3 nucleotides are TGTGCCAGCAGCTGCGAAACTAGCGGGGGGTTGTTGAATGAGCAGTTCTTC.

Notes on this clone: The identical CDR3 is also encoded by other nucleotide sequences in the sample. The chain recombines TRBV5-1 with TRBJ2-7, with D perhaps TRBD2 (6 bases). Trimming stripped 2 bases from V and 0 bases from J, with 9 bases between. Germline V gene data show CDR1 as SGHRS and CDR2 as YFSETQ. The CDR3 loop spans 14 amino acids. CDR3 region: CASSFGGASYEQYF. The CDR3 bases are TGCGCCAGCAGCTTTGGAGGGGCCTCCTACGAGCAGTACTTC.

The chain has TRBV3-1 (or the pseudogene TRBV3-2) and TRBJ2-2; 10 nucleotides match TRBD2. The CDR3 runs 18 residues. Germline V lookup: CDR1 LGHDT, CDR2 YNNKEL (reference sequence). V shed 4 bases and J 2 bases; nucleotides not matched to a gene: 10. CDR3 loop: CASSPIFSSGGNTGELFF. In DNA, the CDR3 is TGTGCCAGCAGCCCAATTTTTTCTAGCGGGGGAAACACCGGGGAGCTGTTTTTT.

This clone was recorded only once. The CDR3 sequence: CASSLWLQETQYF. The CDR3 nucleotides read TGTGCCAGCAGCTTGTGGCTGCAAGAGACCCAGTACTTC. This chain links TRBV5-4 with TRBJ2-5; D not resolved. V was cut by 1 base and J by 2 bases, with 6 bases left in between. Germline lookup yields CDR1 SGHNT and CDR2 YYREEE (reference sequence). The CDR3 is 13 amino acids.

This chain uses TRBV4-1 with TRBJ1-1; possibly TRBD1 for D (6 bases). The V gene lost 0 bases and the J gene lost 8 bases, with 19 bases spanning the gap. CDR3 length: 16 amino acids. Germline V gives CDR1 MGHRA, CDR2 YSYEKL. This chain's CDR3 is CASSQDPTGPLGEAFF. The CDR3 DNA reads as TGCGCCAGCAGCCAAGACCCGACAGGCCCCTTGGGCGAAGCTTTCTTT.

There are a few counts of this clone. The rearrangement joins TRBV10-1 to TRBJ2-3; D is perhaps TRBD2 (5 bases). The CDR3 has 15 residues. Germline CDR1 is WNHNN and CDR2 is SYGVQD (reference sequence). V was shortened by 0 bases and J by 6 bases, with 13 bases between the two germline ends. The DNA for the CDR3 is TGCGCCAGCAGTGAGTCGTTACTAGATGATGATACGCAGTATTTT. It translates to CASSESLLDDDTQYF.

In nucleotides, the CDR3 is TGTGCCAGCAGCTTGGGACAGGGGGCTAATGGAAACACCATATATTTT. Translated, it gives CASSLGQGANGNTIYF. The genes are TRBV5-4 and TRBJ1-3, with 10 bases identical to TRBD1. Trimming removed 0 bases from V and 3 bases from J; junction bases left unmatched: 3. This CDR3 region has 16 residues. CDR1 and CDR2 from the germline V gene are SGHNT and YYREEE (reference sequence).

This rearrangement joins TRBV2 to TRBJ2-4; no reliable D call. V shed 5 bases and J shed 0 bases, with 14 bases lying between them. Germline-derived CDR1 and CDR2 are SNHLY and FYNNEI. CDR3 length: 16 residues. CDR3 in amino acids: CASSRDTDPAKNIQYF. CDR3 coding DNA: TGTGCCAGCAGTCGTGACACCGACCCAGCCAAAAACATTCAGTACTTC.

The chain combines TRBV2 with TRBJ2-3, with 14 bases identical to TRBD2. The CDR3 is 16 amino acids. From germline, CDR1 is SNHLY and CDR2 FYNNEI. With V trimmed by 4 bases and J by 9 bases, 9 bases remained unmatched. Written as DNA, the CDR3 is TGTGCCAGCAGTGGGACTAGCGGGGGGTTAGGGTCGACGCAGTATTTT. Its translation: CASSGTSGGLGSTQYF.

The genes are TRBV28 and TRBJ2-3, with 10 positions matching TRBD1. Germline CDR1 is MDHEN and CDR2 is SYDVKM. This CDR3 is 17 amino acids long. Germline trimming cut 2 bases from V and 1 base from J; bases unmatched to any gene: 6. The CDR3: CASSLRGQGWGTDTQYF. CDR3 DNA: TGTGCCAGCAGTTTAAGGGGACAGGGGTGGGGCACAGATACGCAGTATTTT.

J is TRBJ1-1 and V is TRBV28; D is undetermined. The CDR3 contains 14 residues. In germline, CDR1 is MDHEN, CDR2 SYDVKM. V lost 5 bases, J lost 11 bases, and 21 bases lay in between. CDR3 sequence: CASSPSRHFSRAFF. In DNA, the CDR3 is TGTGCCAGCAGTCCCTCACGACACTTTTCAAGGGCTTTCTTT.